This entry lists 28 T cell receptor beta chains sequenced from one sample in a study of cytotoxic CD8 clonotypes in ibrutinib-treated CLL. The assay was immunoSEQ multiplex PCR, and TCRdb's table has in-frame clones only and misses some. The table lists about 310,000 clones, about 80% of them singletons. The sequenced sample was PBMCs, obtained before ibrutinib treatment. Receptors originate from a human donor with chronic lymphocytic leukemia.

The gene calls are TRBV29-1 and TRBJ2-5; 8 positions match TRBD2. The CDR3 totals 14 residues. Germline values: CDR1 SQVTM, CDR2 ANQGSEA. Trimming took 8 bases from V and 2 from J; bases not matched to a gene: 10. CDR3 sequence (DNA): TGCAGCCATCTTTTACTAGCGGAACAAGAGACCCAGTACTTC. Its translation: CSHLLLAEQETQYF. Looking up the rest from reference TRBV29-1 and TRBJ2-5 gives the full variable domain: SAVISQKPSRDICQRGTSLTIQCQVDSQVTMMFWYRQQPGQSLTLIATANQGSEATYESGFVIDKFPISRPNLTFSTLTVSNMSPEDSSIYLCSHLLLAEQETQYFGPGTRLLVL.

The chain has TRBV18 and TRBJ2-3; D uncertain. The CDR3 length is 13 residues. CDR1 and CDR2 (germline): KGHSH, LQKENI. The V and J ends lost 4 bases and 1 base respectively, with 6 bases between them. For the CDR3, the DNA is TGTGCCAGCTCACTAACAGGCACAGATACGCAGTATTTT. Amino acid sequence: CASSLTGTDTQYF.

This chain joins TRBV2 and TRBJ2-1, with unresolved D. The CDR3 extends over 13 amino acids. V dropped 3 bases and J dropped 9 bases, with 12 bases sitting between them. Germline V gives CDR1 SNHLY, CDR2 FYNNEI. The CDR3 DNA follows: TGTGCCAGCAGTGAGTATTTGGGTGGTGAGCAGTTCTTC. It translates to CASSEYLGGEQFF. Filled out from reference TRBV2 and TRBJ2-1, the complete variable domain reads EPEVTQTPSHQVTQMGQEVILRCVPISNHLYFYWYRQILGQKVEFLVSFYNNEISEKSEIFDDQFSVERPDGSNFTLKIRSTKLEDSAMYFCASSEYLGGEQFFGPGTRLTVL.

The rearrangement uses TRBV18 and TRBJ1-4, with 7 nucleotides matching TRBD1. Germline CDR1 KGHSH, CDR2 LQKENI. V shed 2 bases and J 0 bases; nucleotides not matched to a gene: 3. This CDR3 region has 16 residues. CDR3 amino acids: CASSPEGQTTNEKLFF. Written as DNA, the CDR3 is TGTGCCAGCTCACCAGAGGGACAGACAACTAATGAAAAACTGTTTTTT.

The chain employs TRBV11-3 and TRBJ2-1; maybe TRBD2 (6 bases). The germline V and J ends were trimmed by 2 bases and 4 bases, with 9 bases remaining between them. Germline lookup yields CDR1 SGHNT and CDR2 YENEEA. The CDR3 totals 14 residues. The CDR3 protein is CASSLSSAYNEQFF. CDR3 coding DNA: TGTGCCAGCAGCTTATCTAGCGCGTACAATGAGCAGTTCTTC.

V gene TRBV7-3 combines with J gene TRBJ2-7; D gene ambiguous. Trimming took off 5 bases at V and 6 bases at J, with 14 bases between the two ends. The CDR3 loop spans 13 amino acids. Germline CDR1 and CDR2: SGHTA and FQGTGA. The CDR3 DNA follows: TGTGCCAGCAGCCCCACCACGTTTGGCGAGCAGTACTTC. Translation: CASSPTTFGEQYF.

This clone appeared once. The chain uses TRBV30 and TRBJ2-1; TRBD1 or TRBD2 may be the D gene (5 bases each). CDR1 is GTSNPN, CDR2 SVGIG, per germline (reference sequence). The V end was cut by 8 bases, the J end by 0 bases, with 11 bases between. The CDR3 runs to 13 residues. CDR3 sequence reads: CAQGRDSYNEQFF. The CDR3 coding sequence is TGTGCCCAGGGACGGGACTCCTACAATGAGCAGTTCTTC. Full variable domain (missing parts from reference TRBV30 and TRBJ2-1): SQTIHQWPATLVQPVGSPLSLECTVEGTSNPNLYWYRQAAGRGLQLLFYSVGIGQISSEVPQNLSASRPQDRQFILSSKKLLLSDSGFYLCAQGRDSYNEQFFGPGTRLTVL.

CDR3 protein: CASSLVASGYNEQFF. The CDR3 nucleotides are TGTGCCAGCAGCTTGGTGGCTAGCGGGTACAATGAGCAGTTCTTC. This chain uses TRBV5-5 with TRBJ2-1; the match to TRBD2 covers 8 bases. Germline loops: CDR1 SGHKS, CDR2 YYEKEE (reference sequence). The CDR3 covers 15 residues. The trim removed 0 bases at V and 4 bases at J, leaving 3 bases unmatched.

This chain joins TRBV11-3 and TRBJ2-1; TRBD2 agrees at 8 bases. J gave up 8 bases and V 5 bases, and 8 bases lay outside the gene matches. Looked up from germline, CDR1 is SGHNT and CDR2 is YENEEA. This CDR3 region has 14 residues. This CDR3 reads CASSDGRAGYEQFF. The CDR3 DNA sequence: TGTGCCAGCAGCGACGGGAGGGCCGGTTATGAGCAGTTCTTC.

J is TRBJ1-1 and V is TRBV29-1; D might be TRBD1 (6 bases). This CDR3 is 13 amino acids long. V was shortened by 7 bases and J by 5 bases, with 17 bases between the two germline ends. Germline loops: CDR1 SQVTM, CDR2 ANQGSEA. CDR3 nucleotides: TGCAGCGCTGGCGCAGGGGAGAGGACTGAAGCTTTCTTT. Protein: CSAGAGERTEAFF.

The chain couples TRBV5-4 to TRBJ1-1; unclear D gene. Trimming removed 7 bases from V and 8 bases from J, with 18 bases in between. CDR3 length: 13 residues. Germline values: CDR1 SGHNT, CDR2 YYREEE (reference sequence). Written as DNA, the CDR3 is TGTGCCAGCTCCCGGACCGGGTTATGGGAAGCTTTCTTT. Translation gives CASSRTGLWEAFF.

The rearrangement links TRBV27 to TRBJ2-7; D not certain. Germline V gives CDR1 MNHEY, CDR2 SMNVEV (reference sequence). The ends were cut back, 4 bases at V and 1 base at J, with 14 bases in the middle. The CDR3 sequence is 15 residues long. Here the CDR3 reads CASSSRKGLSYEQYF. CDR3 nucleotides: TGTGCCAGCAGTTCCCGGAAGGGATTGTCCTACGAGCAGTACTTC.

The sample holds a few counts of this clone. The gene calls are TRBV30 and TRBJ1-5; no definite D call. The germline V gene has CDR1 GTSNPN and CDR2 SVGIG (reference sequence). The CDR3 is 13 residues long. The V gene lost 2 bases and the J gene lost 5 bases, with 10 bases spanning the gap. The CDR3 nucleotides are TGTGCCTGGAGTAGTGAACTGTATCAGCCCCAGCATTTT. This sequence encodes CAWSSELYQPQHF.

The chain links TRBV14 to TRBJ1-1; D unresolved. CDR3 length equals 15 residues. V was trimmed by 1 base and J by 8 bases, leaving 17 bases between them. In germline, CDR1 is SGHDN, CDR2 FVKESK. CDR3 DNA: TGTGCCAGCAGCCAAGGGGCGGGCCCCAGAGGGGAAGCTTTCTTT. Its translation: CASSQGAGPRGEAFF.

The chain joins TRBV6-4 to TRBJ2-3, with D possibly being TRBD1 (5 bases). Between the trimmed V and J ends, which lost 8 bases and 0 bases, there was a span of 15 bases. CDR3 length: 15 residues. The germline V gene encodes CDR1 MRHNA and CDR2 SNTAGT. The CDR3 spells CASSPDRTSTDTQYF. For the CDR3, the DNA is TGTGCCAGCTCGCCCGACAGAACTAGCACAGATACGCAGTATTTT.

This rearrangement joins TRBV7-2 to TRBJ2-1; tentatively, D is TRBD1 (6 bases). Per germline, CDR1 SGHTA and CDR2 FQGNSA. V was pared by 2 bases and J by 7 bases, with 21 bases between. The CDR3 has 17 amino acids. The CDR3 DNA sequence: TGTGCCAGCAGCTTAAACAGGGTGATCGGGTATAGGAATGAGCAGTTCTTC. Protein: CASSLNRVIGYRNEQFF.

The rearrangement uses TRBV5-4 and TRBJ2-2; the match to TRBD2 covers 7 bases. The CDR3 contains 15 residues. The V and J ends lost 3 bases and 6 bases, in that order; junction bases with no gene match: 8. CDR1 is SGHNT and CDR2 is YYREEE in the germline V gene (reference sequence). The CDR3 sequence: CASSSLGGSAGELFF. The CDR3 DNA reads as TGTGCCAGCAGCTCCCTCGGGGGGTCGGCCGGGGAGCTGTTTTTT.

V is TRBV5-1 and J is TRBJ2-3; D gene ambiguous. Germline lookup yields CDR1 SGHRS and CDR2 YFSETQ. This CDR3 comprises 15 residues. Trimming stripped 2 bases from V and 3 bases from J, with 13 bases between. The CDR3 DNA follows: TGCGCCAGCAGCTTAGTCCCTGAGCGAACAGATACGCAGTATTTT. The encoded protein is CASSLVPERTDTQYF.

The sample holds a few counts of this clone. This chain links TRBV6-5 with TRBJ1-3; the D gene is possibly TRBD1 (5 bases). CDR3 length: 13 amino acids. Looked up from germline, CDR1 is MNHEY and CDR2 is SVGAGI. The V end lost 8 bases, the J end lost 0 bases, and 8 bases lay between the germline ends. The CDR3 sequence: CASRQTSGNTIYF. The DNA for the CDR3 is TGTGCCAGCCGACAGACCTCTGGAAACACCATATATTTT.

This chain joins TRBV9 and TRBJ2-5; D gene unclear. Germline assignment: CDR1 SGDLS and CDR2 YYNGEE. CDR3 length: 14 amino acids. Trimming left V 0 bases short and J 5 bases short, with 11 bases between. The CDR3, as DNA: TGTGCCAGCAGCGTAGACCCGGCGAGGGAGACCCAGTACTTC. Amino acid sequence: CASSVDPARETQYF.

This clone was counted a few times. This chain joins TRBV18 and TRBJ2-7; D possibly corresponds to TRBD2 (10 bases). Trimming took 3 bases from V and 4 from J, leaving 28 bases between them. Germline V gene lookup returns CDR1 KGHSH and CDR2 LQKENI. The CDR3 length is 19 residues. This chain's CDR3 is CASSPRQGVLAGGVYEQYF. CDR3 sequence (DNA): TGTGCCAGCTCACCCCGACAGGGGGTTTTAGCGGGAGGTGTGTACGAGCAGTACTTC.

The chain joins TRBV6-1 to TRBJ2-5, with D unclear. This CDR3 is 13 amino acids long. Germline V lookup: CDR1 MNHNS, CDR2 SASEGT. Trimming removed 2 bases at V and 3 bases at J, with 7 bases between. The CDR3 coding sequence is TGTGCCAGCAGTGAATTCGGAGAAGAGACCCAGTACTTC. This sequence encodes CASSEFGEETQYF.

V is TRBV19 and J is TRBJ1-1, with 8 nucleotides matching TRBD1. Germline V lookup: CDR1 LNHDA, CDR2 SQIVND (reference sequence). The CDR3 is 14 residues long. V trimming: 3 bases; J trimming: 4 bases; junction bases outside the gene matches: 4. The CDR3 spells CASSIGTGGTEAFF. CDR3 nucleotide sequence: TGTGCCAGTAGTATTGGTACAGGGGGCACTGAAGCTTTCTTT.

This chain joins TRBV18 and TRBJ2-1, with 13 bases fitting TRBD2. Germline-derived CDR1 and CDR2 are KGHSH and LQKENI. The CDR3 spans 17 residues. The junction had 11 bases not matched to a gene; V was cut back by 3 bases and J by 9 bases. The CDR3 DNA is TGTGCCAGCTCACCGGACCGACTAGCGGGAGGTAGCGGTGAGCAGTTCTTC. It encodes CASSPDRLAGGSGEQFF.

The V call is TRBV5-5, the J call TRBJ1-4; maybe TRBD1 (5 bases). The V gene lost 0 bases and the J gene lost 7 bases, with 13 bases spanning the gap. The CDR3 loop spans 15 amino acids. Per the germline V gene, CDR1 is SGHKS and CDR2 is YYEKEE (reference sequence). CDR3 nucleotides: TGTGCCAGCAGCTTGGCCTTGCAGGGCCCTGAAAAACTGTTTTTT. Encoded protein: CASSLALQGPEKLFF.

In this sample, this clone turned up a few times. This chain joins TRBV29-1 and TRBJ2-7, with D tentatively TRBD2 (5 bases). Germline loops: CDR1 SQVTM, CDR2 ANQGSEA. The V end was cut by 4 bases, the J end by 4 bases, with 11 bases between. This CDR3 contains 12 residues. CDR3 sequence: CSVGVRGYEQYF. The CDR3 DNA follows: TGCAGCGTTGGGGTCCGGGGTTACGAGCAGTACTTC.

This clone was detected once. The DNA for the CDR3 is TGTGCCAGCAGTCCGGCTCGGGCGAACACTGAAGCTTTCTTT. Protein: CASSPARANTEAFF. The V gene is TRBV27, the J gene TRBJ1-1, with D unresolved. Germline V gene data show CDR1 as MNHEY and CDR2 as SMNVEV (reference sequence). The CDR3 has 14 residues. V dropped 5 bases and J dropped 1 base, with 11 bases sitting between them.

The gene calls are TRBV25-1 and TRBJ1-2, with TRBD1 identical over 9 bases. CDR3 length equals 16 residues. Germline loops: CDR1 MGHDK, CDR2 SYGVNS. V lost 4 bases, J lost 7 bases, and 13 bases stayed unmatched. The DNA for the CDR3 is TGTGCCAGCAGTGGGGCAAAGGGACAGGGAATCTTTGGCTACACCTTC. Translated: CASSGAKGQGIFGYTF.